Below, one T cell receptor beta chain is given with its context. The sample comes from a study of shared clonotypes between healthy human individuals. All of the donors resided in Nashville, Tennessee, and each was a Caucasian adult. Each PCR replicate run on unsorted PBMC took in around 300 ng DNA, approximately 30,000 T cell genomes. Here immunoSEQ multiplex PCR was the method, and the copy in TCRdb shows in-frame clones only, minus some. The sample holds fewer than 650,000 clones, roughly 72% seen once. CDR1 and CDR2 (germline): SGHTA, FQGTGA. The CDR3 runs to 13 residues. The V end was cut by 2 bases, the J end by 6 bases, with 11 bases between.

The clonotype originates from a middle-aged woman in good health. Some clones in this sample may be carry-over from other donors' samples. V gene TRBV7-3 combines with J gene TRBJ2-7, with TRBD2 as a possible D gene (7 bases). Sequencing was carried out using PBMCs. DNA of the CDR3: TGTGCCAGCAGCTTAGGCGGGGGCAGCGAGCAGTACTTC. This sequence encodes CASSLGGGSEQYF.